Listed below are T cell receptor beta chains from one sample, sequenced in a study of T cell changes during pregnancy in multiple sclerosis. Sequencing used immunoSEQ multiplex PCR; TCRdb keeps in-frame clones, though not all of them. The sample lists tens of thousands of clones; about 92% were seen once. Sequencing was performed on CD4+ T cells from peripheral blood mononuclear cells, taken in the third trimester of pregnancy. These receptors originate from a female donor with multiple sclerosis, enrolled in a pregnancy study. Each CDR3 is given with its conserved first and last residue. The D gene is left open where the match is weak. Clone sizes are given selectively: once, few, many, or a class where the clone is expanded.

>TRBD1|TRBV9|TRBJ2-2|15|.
TGTGCCAGCAGCGGCCGCAGGGGGTTGGGCGGGGAGCTGTTTTTT
CASSGRRGLGGELFF
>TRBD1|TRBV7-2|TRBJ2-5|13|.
TGTGCCAGCAGCTACGCGACAGGGACGTCCCAGTACTTC
CASSYATGTSQYF
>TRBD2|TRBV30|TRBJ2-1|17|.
TGTGCCTGGAGTGTACGGATGACTAGCGGGGGCTACAATGAGCAGTTCTTC
CAWSVRMTSGGYNEQFF
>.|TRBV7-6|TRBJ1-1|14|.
TGTGCCAGCAGCTTAGCGTGGGAAGGGGCTGAAGCTTTCTTT
CASSLAWEGAEAFF
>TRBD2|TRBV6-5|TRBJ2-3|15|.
TGTGCCAGCACAAAGGGCGGGGGGGCGCCAGATACGCAGTATTTT
CASTKGGGAPDTQYF
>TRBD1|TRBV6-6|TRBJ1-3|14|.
TGTGCCAGCAGTGCCGGGACAGTGGGAAACACCATATATTTT
CASSAGTVGNTIYF
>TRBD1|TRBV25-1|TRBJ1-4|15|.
TGTGCCAGCAGTGAGGGACAGCAAACTAATGAAAAACTGTTTTTT
CASSEGQQTNEKLFF
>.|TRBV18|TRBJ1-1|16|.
TGTGCCAGCTCACCACTTATTCGGGAACTGAACACTGAAGCTTTCTTT
CASSPLIRELNTEAFF
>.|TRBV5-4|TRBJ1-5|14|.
TGTGCCAGCAGCTCCCCGGACAATAATCAGCCCCAGCATTTT
CASSSPDNNQPQHF
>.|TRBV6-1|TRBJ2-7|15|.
TGTGCCAGCAGTTCAGGGGGGACAGCCACCTACGAGCAGTACTTC
CASSSGGTATYEQYF
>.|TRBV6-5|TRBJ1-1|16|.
TGTGCCAGCAGTTACTCGTCGGTCGCGGCGAACACTGAAGCTTTCTTT
CASSYSSVAANTEAFF
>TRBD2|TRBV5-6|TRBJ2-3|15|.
TGTGCCACCCGAATCCTAGCGGGGGTCATAGATACGCAGTATTTT
CATRILAGVIDTQYF
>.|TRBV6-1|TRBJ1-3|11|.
TGTGCCAGCAGCTCCCCCGGGAGCTTGTATTTT
CASSSPGSLYF
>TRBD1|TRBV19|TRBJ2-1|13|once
TGTGCCAGTAGTAGGGGGACAGGGAATGAGCAGTTCTTC
CASSRGTGNEQFF
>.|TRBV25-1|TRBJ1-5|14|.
TGTGCCAGCAGTGGGGGGGGGCGCAATCAGCCCCAGCATTTT
CASSGGGRNQPQHF
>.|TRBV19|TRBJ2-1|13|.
TGTGCCAGTAGTACCCGACAGCCAAGGGGGCAGTTCTTC
CASSTRQPRGQFF
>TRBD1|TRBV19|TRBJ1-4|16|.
TGTGCCAGTAGAAACAGGGGGGGCGAAGAGGATGAAAAACTGTTTTTT
CASRNRGGEEDEKLFF
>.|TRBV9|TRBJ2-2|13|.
TGTGCCAGCAGCACTAGGACTGGCGGGGAGCTGTTTTTT
CASSTRTGGELFF
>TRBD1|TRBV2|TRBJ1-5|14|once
TGTGCCAGCAGTGCACAGGGGAGCAATCAGCCCCAGCATTTT
CASSAQGSNQPQHF
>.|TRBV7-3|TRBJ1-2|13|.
TGTGCCAGCCGTCGGGGGGTCGGAGATGGCTACACCTTC
CASRRGVGDGYTF
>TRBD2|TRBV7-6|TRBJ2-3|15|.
TGTGCCAGCAGCCCGCTGCGGGGGAACACAGATACGCAGTATTTT
CASSPLRGNTDTQYF
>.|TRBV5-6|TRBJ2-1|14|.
TGTGCCAGCAGCTTGGTTGGAGGCCCAAATGAGCAGTTCTTC
CASSLVGGPNEQFF
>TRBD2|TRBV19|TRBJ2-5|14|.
TGTGCCAGTAGCAGACTAGCGGGGCAAGAGACCCAGTACTTC
CASSRLAGQETQYF
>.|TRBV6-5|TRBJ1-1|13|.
TGTGCCAGCAGTTACGAGGACTACACTGAAGCTTTCTTT
CASSYEDYTEAFF
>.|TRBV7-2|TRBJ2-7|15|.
TGTGCCAGCAGCATACGCGCCTTACTCCCCTACGAGCAGTACTTC
CASSIRALLPYEQYF
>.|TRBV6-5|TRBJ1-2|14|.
TGTGCCAGCAGTTACTCGGGGGCCAACTATGGCTACACCTTC
CASSYSGANYGYTF
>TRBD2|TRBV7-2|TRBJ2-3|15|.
TGTGCCAGCAGCTTACTAGCGGTTAGCACAGATACGCAGTATTTT
CASSLLAVSTDTQYF
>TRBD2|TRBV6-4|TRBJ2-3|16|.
TGTGCCAGCAGTGACTCGGGACTAGCGGGGGCAGATACGCAGTATTTT
CASSDSGLAGADTQYF
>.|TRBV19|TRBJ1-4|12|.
TGTGCCAGTAGGACTCCTAATGAAAAACTGTTTTTT
CASRTPNEKLFF
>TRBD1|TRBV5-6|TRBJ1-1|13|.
TGTGCCAGCAGCTGGGACAGGGTCACTGAAGCTTTCTTT
CASSWDRVTEAFF
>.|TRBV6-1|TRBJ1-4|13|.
TGTGCCAGCAGTGAAGGAGGCTTCCCCGGACTGTTTTTT
CASSEGGFPGLFF
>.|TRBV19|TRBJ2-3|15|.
TGTGCCAGTAGACGACTAGTTGGGGGCACAGATACGCAGTATTTT
CASRRLVGGTDTQYF
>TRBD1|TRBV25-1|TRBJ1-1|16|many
TGTGCCAGCAGTCCGGACAGGGGAGTCGTGAACACTGAAGCTTTCTTT
CASSPDRGVVNTEAFF
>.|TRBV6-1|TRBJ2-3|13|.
TGTGCCAGCAGCCCTAGTGGTCTAGATACGCAGTATTTT
CASSPSGLDTQYF
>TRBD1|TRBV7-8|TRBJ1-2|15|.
TGTGCCAGCAGCCCGCAGACAGGGGGGAACTATGGCTACACCTTC
CASSPQTGGNYGYTF
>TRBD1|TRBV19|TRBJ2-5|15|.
TGTGCCAGTAGTATCCAGACAGGGCACCAAGAGACCCAGTACTTC
CASSIQTGHQETQYF
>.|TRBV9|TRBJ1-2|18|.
TGTGCCAGCAGCGATGAACAGGGAGCCCCCCGGGGAATCTATGGCTACACCTTC
CASSDEQGAPRGIYGYTF
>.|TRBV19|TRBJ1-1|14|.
TGTGCCAGTAGTGCCCGGGGGGATAGCACTGAAGCTTTCTTT
CASSARGDSTEAFF
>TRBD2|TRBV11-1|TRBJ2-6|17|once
TGTGCCAGCAGCTTAGCTAGCGGGGGCTCTGGGGCCAACGTCCTGACTTTC
CASSLASGGSGANVLTF
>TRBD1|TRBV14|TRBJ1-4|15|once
TGTGCCAGCAGCCAAGGCGACAGGGTGGTGGAAAAACTGTTTTTT
CASSQGDRVVEKLFF
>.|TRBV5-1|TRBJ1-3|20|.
TGCGCCAGCAGCCCCGTATCTGGGACACGTACAGCTAGCTCTGGAAACACCATATATTTT
CASSPVSGTRTASSGNTIYF
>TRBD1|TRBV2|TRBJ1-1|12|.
TGTGCCAGCCATGGGACAGGCGGGAGAGCTTTCTTT
CASHGTGGRAFF
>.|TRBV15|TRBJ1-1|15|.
TGTGCCACCAGCAGAGATCTTAGCCAGGGCGTTGAAGCTTTCTTT
CATSRDLSQGVEAFF
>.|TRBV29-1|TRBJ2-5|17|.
TGCAGCGTTGAACGGCTAGGGTCGGGAATTGTTCAAGAGACCCAGTACTTC
CSVERLGSGIVQETQYF
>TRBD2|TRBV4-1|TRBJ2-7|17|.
TGCGCCAGCAGCCAAGAAAGAAGGCTGGCTAGCGGGGCCCAAAGGGGCTTC
CASSQERRLASGAQRGF
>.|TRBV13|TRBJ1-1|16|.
TGTGCCAGCAGCTTACGCCCCTTGAAGCAGAACACTGAAGCTTTCTTT
CASSLRPLKQNTEAFF